This T cell receptor (beta chain) was recovered during a study of shared clonotypes between healthy human individuals. Regarding this clone: Its specificity is unknown.

The DNA input per sorted-subset replicate PCR was 150 to 200 ng, corresponding to 32,000 or so T cell genomes. Only in-frame clones appear in the TCRdb table, and some are missing; sequencing was by immunoSEQ multiplex PCR. The sample has fewer than 100,000 clones, 67% seen once. Among the donors, all were Caucasian adults who lived in Nashville, Tennessee. Germline V lookup: CDR1 ENHRY, CDR2 SYGVKD. Trimming cost V 2 bases and J 2 bases, with 12 bases left between them. The CDR3 runs 16 residues. Points from the study as a whole: Rarefaction showed that sequencing of sorted subsets was incomplete (despite large depth).

This rearrangement joins TRBV10-3 to TRBJ2-2; D unclear. This TCR came from a man under 40 in good health. The specimen sequenced was memory CD8+ T cells sorted from blood. The subset here: CD45RO+ cells pooled with CCR7-negative TemRA cells. The CDR3: CAISEVPSPNTGELFF. In DNA, the CDR3 is TGTGCCATCAGTGAGGTGCCGAGTCCAAACACCGGGGAGCTGTTTTTT.